This is a list of T cell receptor beta chains from one sample in a study of T cell changes during pregnancy in multiple sclerosis. This table comes from immunoSEQ multiplex PCR, and its TCRdb copy is limited to in-frame clones, with some not included. This table holds around 5,400 clones, roughly four fifths found once. Sequences were derived from CD8+ T cells from peripheral blood mononuclear cells, sampled in the second trimester of pregnancy. These receptors were collected from a female donor in good health, enrolled as a control in a pregnancy study. The CDR3 runs from the conserved cysteine through the conserved F or W. D genes are given only for firm matches. Size values are once, few and many counts, or a class for expanded clones, and some rows have none.

CDR3 DNA | CDR3 protein | J gene | D gene | V gene | clone size
TGTGCCAGCAGTTACTCGGCAGACAGCTCCTACGAGCAGTACTTC | CASSYSADSSYEQYF | TRBJ2-7 | - | TRBV6-5 | -
TGTGCCAGCAGTTTACCAACCGGGGAGGGCCTAGAGGGCTACACCTTC | CASSLPTGEGLEGYTF | TRBJ1-2 | - | TRBV28 | -
TGTGCCAGCAGCTTTGGGACGGAGGGCTATGGCTACACCTTC | CASSFGTEGYGYTF | TRBJ1-2 | - | TRBV11-2 | -
TGTGCCAGCAGCAAAGAGGACAGGCGTGTCACCGGGGAGCTGTTTTTT | CASSKEDRRVTGELFF | TRBJ2-2 | - | TRBV21-1 | -
TGCGCCAGCAGCCCAAGACAGGGTAGTTCCGATACGCAGTATTTT | CASSPRQGSSDTQYF | TRBJ2-3 | TRBD1 | TRBV4-3 | -
TGTGCCAGCAGTCGATGGACTAGCGGGGGGGCGGGCACAGATACGCAGTATTTT | CASSRWTSGGAGTDTQYF | TRBJ2-3 | TRBD2 | TRBV28 | -
TGCGCCAGCAGCTTGGACAGGCCCACCGGGACTGAAGCTTTCTTT | CASSLDRPTGTEAFF | TRBJ1-1 | - | TRBV5-1 | -
TGTGCCAGCAGTTTATGGAGGGTTGATAATCAGCCCCAGCATTTT | CASSLWRVDNQPQHF | TRBJ1-5 | - | TRBV28 | -
TGTGCCAGCAGCTTGGGATTTTTGGGACAGACATACAATGAGCAGTTCTTC | CASSLGFLGQTYNEQFF | TRBJ2-1 | TRBD1 | TRBV7-9 | -
TGCGCCAGCCGAACGGGGACTAGCGGGAGTTGGGATGAGCAGTTCTTC | CASRTGTSGSWDEQFF | TRBJ2-1 | TRBD2 | TRBV5-1 | -
TGTGCCAGCAGTGTAGGGCAGGGCGGGGATGAGCAGTTCTTC | CASSVGQGGDEQFF | TRBJ2-1 | - | TRBV6-1 | -
TGTGCCAGCAGTTCCGGGACTCAGAACACCGGGGAGCTGTTTTTT | CASSSGTQNTGELFF | TRBJ2-2 | - | TRBV6-5 | -
TGTGCCAGCAGTTACGTCAAGCGGGGGGAGAACACTGAAGCTTTCTTT | CASSYVKRGENTEAFF | TRBJ1-1 | - | TRBV6-5 | -
TGTGCCAGCAGCCCCGGGGCGGGGGAAGACAATGAGCAGTTCTTC | CASSPGAGEDNEQFF | TRBJ2-1 | TRBD2 | TRBV9 | -
TGTGCCAGCAGCGCCCATGACAGGAATGGACAGCCCCAGCATTTT | CASSAHDRNGQPQHF | TRBJ1-5 | - | TRBV9 | -
TGTGCCAGCAGCTTAGCGGAACTGGAGGGAGCCCAGTACTTC | CASSLAELEGAQYF | TRBJ2-5 | - | TRBV7-8 | -
TGCGCCAGCAGCTTGGGGCTCGACTACGAGCAGTACTTC | CASSLGLDYEQYF | TRBJ2-7 | - | TRBV5-1 | -
TGTGCCAGCAGTGTCTCAGATGACTCCTACAATGAGCAGTTCTTC | CASSVSDDSYNEQFF | TRBJ2-1 | - | TRBV6-1 | -
TGTGCCAGCAGCTTAACCGACAGAATACACTCCTACAATGAGCAGTTCTTC | CASSLTDRIHSYNEQFF | TRBJ2-1 | - | TRBV7-6 | -
TGTGCCATCAGTGATAGGGGGGGAGTTCAGCCCCAGCATTTT | CAISDRGGVQPQHF | TRBJ1-5 | - | TRBV10-3 | -
TGTGCCTGGAGTGTAGACTCGCGAACCTACGAGCAGTACTTC | CAWSVDSRTYEQYF | TRBJ2-7 | - | TRBV30 | -
TGTGCCAGCAGTGACTCCGGAGATAGCGGCCAGCAGTTCTTC | CASSDSGDSGQQFF | TRBJ2-1 | - | TRBV6-4 | once
TGTGCCAGCAGCGTAGACTCAGGAATAGAGACCCAGTACTTC | CASSVDSGIETQYF | TRBJ2-5 | - | TRBV9 | -
TGTGCCAGCAGTGCGGGACTAGCGGGGGGGCCAGATACGCAGTATTTT | CASSAGLAGGPDTQYF | TRBJ2-3 | TRBD2 | TRBV6-4 | -
TGTGCCAGCAGTTACTCGGGACTAGCGTCAGATACGCAGTATTTT | CASSYSGLASDTQYF | TRBJ2-3 | TRBD2 | TRBV6-5 | once
TGTGCCACCAGCAGAGATGGAGAGGGTTACGAGCAGTACTTC | CATSRDGEGYEQYF | TRBJ2-7 | - | TRBV15 | once
TGTGCCTCCCGACAGGGCTCCTACGAGCAGTACTTC | CASRQGSYEQYF | TRBJ2-7 | TRBD1 | TRBV30 | -
TGTGCCAGCAGCTTATACCGGGGGGCCACCTACGAGCAGTACTTC | CASSLYRGATYEQYF | TRBJ2-7 | - | TRBV11-2 | once
TGTGCCAGCAGCAGATCGACAGGGGGCACCTCTGGAAACACCATATATTTT | CASSRSTGGTSGNTIYF | TRBJ1-3 | TRBD1 | TRBV11-2 | medium-sized
TGTGCCAGCAGTGACGGGGACAGTGAGACCCAGTACTTC | CASSDGDSETQYF | TRBJ2-5 | TRBD1 | TRBV6-4 | few
TGTGCCAGCAGCACCAGCGGGGGGGATCACACCGGGGAGCTGTTTTTT | CASSTSGGDHTGELFF | TRBJ2-2 | TRBD2 | TRBV6-4 | medium-sized
TGTGCCAGTAGTAGCGAAGGAGACGTGGTAGCCCTCCACTTT | CASSSEGDVVALHF | TRBJ1-6 | - | TRBV19 | -
TGTGCCAGCAGCTTACGAGGGAGCGAGGCTTTCTTT | CASSLRGSEAFF | TRBJ1-1 | - | TRBV11-3 | -
TGTGCCAGCAGCACCCGGGACAGCACCTACAATGAGCAGTTCTTC | CASSTRDSTYNEQFF | TRBJ2-1 | TRBD1 | TRBV9 | -
TGTGCCTGGAGTACCGGACAGGGGGATCAGCCCCAGCATTTT | CAWSTGQGDQPQHF | TRBJ1-5 | TRBD1 | TRBV30 | -
TGTGCCAGCAGCCCAGTCTTGGACAATTACAATGAGCAGTTCTTC | CASSPVLDNYNEQFF | TRBJ2-1 | - | TRBV9 | -
TGTGCCAGCAGCTCCGGGACTAGCCACGATACGCAGTATTTT | CASSSGTSHDTQYF | TRBJ2-3 | TRBD2 | TRBV7-9 | -
TGTGCCAGCAGTGAACCCGAGCGGGACAGGGCAACTGGAAACACCATATATTTT | CASSEPERDRATGNTIYF | TRBJ1-3 | TRBD1 | TRBV6-1 | -
TGTGCCAGCAGCTCGACAGGGGGCTACGAGCAGTACTTC | CASSSTGGYEQYF | TRBJ2-7 | TRBD1 | TRBV7-6 | -
TGTGCCAGCAGCTCGGACAGGGATCGTTCACCCCTCCACTTT | CASSSDRDRSPLHF | TRBJ1-6 | TRBD1 | TRBV28 | -
TGCAGGACCCATAGCGGGAGCAATGAGCAGTTCTTC | CRTHSGSNEQFF | TRBJ2-1 | TRBD2 | TRBV29-1 | -
TGTGCCAGTAGTATTTACAGGGGTACTGAAGCTTTCTTT | CASSIYRGTEAFF | TRBJ1-1 | TRBD1 | TRBV19 | -
TGTGCCAGCGGAGGGGGCCAAGGAAACACCATATATTTT | CASGGGQGNTIYF | TRBJ1-3 | TRBD1 | TRBV9 | -
TGTGCCAGCGGACTTCTAAACACTGAAGCTTTCTTT | CASGLLNTEAFF | TRBJ1-1 | - | TRBV27 | -
TGCGCCAGCAGCCTCCGACCGGGGGACTCGAACCCACCCCTCCACTTT | CASSLRPGDSNPPLHF | TRBJ1-6 | - | TRBV4-3 | -
TGCGCCAGCAGCATTGAGTGGGAGAGGCGCTACACCTTC | CASSIEWERRYTF | TRBJ1-2 | - | TRBV5-1 | once
TGTGCCAGCAGCGGGCGGGGGACCGGGGAGCTGTTTTTT | CASSGRGTGELFF | TRBJ2-2 | TRBD2 | TRBV5-4 | -
TGTGCCAGCAGCCCCTGGGGGGCGAATAGCGGGGACTCCTACGAGCAGTACTTC | CASSPWGANSGDSYEQYF | TRBJ2-7 | TRBD2 | TRBV9 | -
TGTGCCAGCAGCCACGGAGTGGTGGTCAACAATGAGCAGTTCTTC | CASSHGVVVNNEQFF | TRBJ2-1 | - | TRBV9 | -
TGTGCCAGCAGCTTAGGGGACAGCCCTAACTATGGCTACACCTTC | CASSLGDSPNYGYTF | TRBJ1-2 | TRBD1 | TRBV7-9 | -
TGTGCCAGTAGTATAGTCCGGCTGACAGGGGGGCTCACTGAAGCTTTCTTT | CASSIVRLTGGLTEAFF | TRBJ1-1 | TRBD1 | TRBV19 | -
TGTGCCAGCAGCTTACCCTACAGACAGGGACCCAACTATGGCTACACCTTC | CASSLPYRQGPNYGYTF | TRBJ1-2 | TRBD1 | TRBV11-2 | once